These 24 T cell receptor beta chains came from one sample sequenced in a study of preoperative IRX-2 immunotherapy in early breast cancer. Sequenced by immunoSEQ multiplex PCR; TCRdb stores in-frame clones only, minus some. The sample lists 90,000 to 100,000 clones; roughly 90% were seen once. Specified treatment: preoperative locoregional IRX-2 cytokine immunotherapy. The specimen comprised tumor tissue, sampled after IRX-2 immunotherapy. Receptor source: a human donor with breast cancer.

The chain is built from TRBV11-3 and TRBJ2-7; 8 bases line up with TRBD1. This CDR3 has 14 residues. Trimming removed 5 bases from V and 4 bases from J; junction bases left unmatched: 7. The germline V gene encodes CDR1 SGHNT and CDR2 YENEEA. CDR3 nucleotides: TGTGCCAGCAGCCCGACGACAGGGGTTTACGAGCAGTACTTC. Translation: CASSPTTGVYEQYF. Variable domain in full (rest from reference TRBV11-3 and TRBJ2-7): EAGVVQSPRYKIIEKKQPVAFWCNPISGHNTLYWYLQNLGQGPELLIRYENEEAVDDSQLPKDRFSAERLKGVDSTLKIQPAELGDSAVYLCASSPTTGVYEQYFGPGTRLTVT.

The genes are TRBV5-1 and TRBJ2-5; TRBD1 agrees at 9 bases. The CDR3 extends over 14 amino acids. CDR1 SGHRS and CDR2 YFSETQ come from the germline V gene. Trimming removed 3 bases from V and 9 bases from J; junction bases left unmatched: 9. This chain's CDR3 is CASSWGQGGRAQYF. CDR3 coding DNA: TGCGCCAGCAGCTGGGGACAGGGAGGGAGGGCCCAGTACTTC. The full variable domain, rest sourced from reference TRBV5-1 and TRBJ2-5, is KAGVTQTPRYLIKTRGQQVTLSCSPISGHRSVSWYQQTPGQGLQFLFEYFSETQRNKGNFPGRFSGRQFSNSRSEMNVSTLELGDSALYLCASSWGQGGRAQYFGPGTRLLVL.

This chain links TRBV6-8 with TRBJ2-3, with D unresolved. The CDR3 covers 14 residues. Trimming cost V 6 bases and J 1 base, with 11 bases left between them. Germline V gives CDR1 MNHGY, CDR2 SAAAGT. The CDR3 is CASSRGRGTDTQYF. Here the CDR3 DNA reads TGTGCCAGCAGCCGCGGAAGGGGCACAGATACGCAGTATTTT.

The chain carries TRBV15 and TRBJ1-1, with 8 bases identical to TRBD1. The CDR3 is 15 residues long. V dropped 3 bases and J dropped 0; count of bases not matched to a gene: 3. Per germline, CDR1 LNHNV and CDR2 YYDKDF (reference sequence). The CDR3 nucleotides read TGTGCCACCAGCAGGGAGACAGGGGTGAACACTGAAGCTTTCTTT. Translating it yields CATSRETGVNTEAFF.

The chain recombines TRBV18 with TRBJ2-2; 7 nucleotides agree with TRBD2. CDR3 size: 15 residues. V lost 3 bases to trimming and J lost 6 bases; unmatched junction nucleotides: 7. CDR1 is KGHSH and CDR2 is LQKENI in the germline V gene. DNA for the CDR3: TGTGCCAGCTCACCTCCGGGGGGAACAGCCGGGGAGCTGTTTTTT. This gives the protein CASSPPGGTAGELFF.

This rearrangement joins TRBV6-8 to TRBJ2-7; D is perhaps TRBD1 or TRBD2 (5 bases each). The CDR3 has 12 residues. The germline V and J ends were trimmed by 2 bases and 6 bases, with 8 bases remaining between them. Germline CDR1 and CDR2: MNHGY and SAAAGT. The CDR3 sequence: CASSYAGTEQYF. CDR3 sequence (DNA): TGTGCCAGCAGTTACGCCGGGACCGAGCAGTACTTC.

This chain uses TRBV5-1 with TRBJ1-1; D might be TRBD1 (5 bases). Trimming shortened V by 6 bases and J by 1 base, and 16 bases separated the two germline ends. Per germline, CDR1 SGHRS and CDR2 YFSETQ. The CDR3 has 15 residues. CDR3 in DNA: TGCGCCAGCAAAGGGGCTGGGACGGAGAACACTGAAGCTTTCTTT. Translating gives CASKGAGTENTEAFF.

The J gene is TRBJ2-7, the V gene TRBV28; 8 nucleotides match TRBD1. This CDR3 contains 14 residues. Unmatched junction bases numbered 10, after V lost 6 bases and J lost 6 bases. Germline lookup yields CDR1 MDHEN and CDR2 SYDVKM. The CDR3 spells CASREDRAPSEQYF. Here the CDR3 DNA reads TGTGCCAGCAGAGAGGACAGGGCTCCCTCCGAGCAGTACTTC.

The chain links TRBV19 to TRBJ1-1; D call uncertain. Germline V CDR1 and CDR2: LNHDA, SQIVND (reference sequence). The length of the CDR3 is 11 residues. The V end lost 8 bases, the J end lost 0 bases, and 4 bases lay between the germline ends. As DNA, the CDR3 is TGTGCCAGTCGGTTGAACACTGAAGCTTTCTTT. Residues: CASRLNTEAFF.

V is TRBV14 and J is TRBJ1-5; D is uncertain. V dropped 2 bases and J dropped 0 bases, with 8 bases sitting between them. The CDR3 spans 15 residues. The V gene's germline CDR1 is SGHDN and CDR2 FVKESK. CDR3 coding DNA: TGTGCCAGCAGCCAAAGCAGTAATAGCAATCAGCCCCAGCATTTT. It yields the protein CASSQSSNSNQPQHF.

This chain joins TRBV28 and TRBJ2-6; D possibly corresponds to TRBD1 (5 bases). This CDR3 is built from 16 residues. The germline gives CDR1 MDHEN, CDR2 SYDVKM. V lost 5 bases and J 0 bases, leaving 11 bases between the germline ends. CDR3 nucleotide sequence: TGTGCCAGCAGTCAGGGTGTTTACTCTGGGGCCAACGTCCTGACTTTC. It translates to CASSQGVYSGANVLTF.

This chain uses TRBV28 with TRBJ1-4; TRBD1 matches at 12 bases. Germline CDR1 and CDR2: MDHEN and SYDVKM. The CDR3 loop spans 16 amino acids. The J segment lost 8 bases and the V segment lost 5 bases, leaving 9 bases of the junction unmatched. The CDR3 sequence is CASSRGQGASVEKLFF. CDR3 DNA: TGTGCCAGCAGTCGGGGACAGGGGGCGTCTGTAGAAAAACTGTTTTTT. Full variable domain (outside the CDR3, taken from reference TRBV28 and TRBJ1-4): DVKVTQSSRYLVKRTGEKVFLECVQDMDHENMFWYRQDPGLGLRLIYFSYDVKMKEKGDIPEGYSVSREKKERFSLILESASTNQTSMYLCASSRGQGASVEKLFFGSGTQLSVL.

Concerning this clone: X shows a residue whose base was not read or is ambiguous. This chain uses TRBV6-8 with TRBJ1-5, with TRBD1 matching over 9 bases. After removal of 5 bases from V and 6 bases from J, the junction contained 5 bases not matched to a gene. The CDR3 sequence is 14 residues long. Per the germline V gene, CDR1 is MNHGY and CDR2 is SAAAGT. The CDR3 bases are TGTGCCAGCAGTGAGGGACAGGGARCTCAGCCCCAGCATTTT. Amino acids: CASSEGQGXQPQHF.

J is TRBJ1-5 and V is TRBV19, with D tentatively TRBD1 (5 bases). The germline gives CDR1 LNHDA, CDR2 SQIVND (reference sequence). V gave up 8 bases and J gave up 3 bases, with 17 bases separating them. This CDR3 comprises 15 residues. In DNA, the CDR3 is TGTGCCAGTTCGAGTGCCGGGACCTTCAATCAGCCCCAGCATTTT. Protein: CASSSAGTFNQPQHF.

The gene calls are TRBV19 and TRBJ1-1; D is uncertain. Per the germline V gene, CDR1 is LNHDA and CDR2 is SQIVND (reference sequence). V was pared by 7 bases and J by 1 base, with 13 bases between. The CDR3 contains 14 residues. The CDR3 region has the DNA TGTGCCAGTACCCTCCGACCGAGGAACACTGAAGCTTTCTTT. Amino acid sequence: CASTLRPRNTEAFF.

Of note for this clone: Its ends do not fully match the called genes, so a read error is possible. This chain uses TRBV6-8 with TRBJ2-1, with D maybe TRBD2 (6 bases). The length of the CDR3 is 16 residues. Germline V CDR1 and CDR2: MNHGY, SAAAGT. CDR3 sequence reads: CAISTSQTSLNNEQFF. Here the CDR3 DNA reads TGTGCCATCAGTACTTCTCAAACTAGCTTAAACAATGAGCAGTTCTTC.

This chain connects TRBV6-4 to TRBJ2-3, with D perhaps being TRBD1 or TRBD2 (5 bases each). V lost 6 bases and J lost 6, with 16 bases in between. The CDR3 is 14 amino acids. The germline CDR1 and CDR2 sequences are MRHNA and SNTAGT. DNA of the CDR3: TGTGCCAGCAGAGCCGGGGCCCAACCGGATACGCAGTATTTT. This gives the protein CASRAGAQPDTQYF.

The chain recombines TRBV5-1 with TRBJ2-2; 7 positions agree with TRBD1. The J segment lost 6 bases and the V segment lost 4 bases, leaving 6 bases of the junction unmatched. The CDR3 length is 14 residues. Germline V gene data show CDR1 as SGHRS and CDR2 as YFSETQ. In DNA, the CDR3 is TGCGCCAGCAGCAGCCTAGACAGGGCCGGGGAGCTGTTTTTT. Translated, it gives CASSSLDRAGELFF.

The chain couples TRBV5-1 to TRBJ1-2; D may be TRBD1 (6 bases). Germline V lookup: CDR1 SGHRS, CDR2 YFSETQ. The CDR3 is made up of 16 amino acids. The V gene lost 0 bases and the J gene lost 6 bases, with 18 bases spanning the gap. In nucleotides, the CDR3 is TGCGCCAGCAGCTTGGGGGAAACAGGGATAACTAATGGCTACACCTTC. Translating gives CASSLGETGITNGYTF.

The genes are TRBV30 and TRBJ1-1; D ambiguous. The CDR3 length is 15 residues. V lost 2 bases to trimming and J lost 1 base, with 14 bases between them. The germline gives CDR1 GTSNPN, CDR2 SVGIG (reference sequence). The CDR3 DNA reads as TGTGCCTGGAGTCGATCGGGAAAGGGGAACACTGAAGCTTTCTTT. It specifies CAWSRSGKGNTEAFF.

The chain recombines TRBV5-1 with TRBJ1-2; 8 bases map to TRBD1. The V segment lost 5 bases and the J segment 5 bases; nucleotides outside the gene matches: 14. The CDR3 contains 16 residues. Per the germline V gene, CDR1 is SGHRS and CDR2 is YFSETQ. The chain's CDR3 is CASSSNMGQDDYGYTF. As DNA, the CDR3 is TGCGCCAGCAGTTCCAATATGGGACAGGACGATTATGGCTACACCTTC. Using reference TRBV5-1 and TRBJ1-2 for the parts outside the CDR3, the full variable domain is KAGVTQTPRYLIKTRGQQVTLSCSPISGHRSVSWYQQTPGQGLQFLFEYFSETQRNKGNFPGRFSGRQFSNSRSEMNVSTLELGDSALYLCASSSNMGQDDYGYTFGSGTRLTVV.

The V call is TRBV9, the J call TRBJ2-1; 10 bases are a match to TRBD1. This CDR3 has 15 residues. CDR1 SGDLS and CDR2 YYNGEE come from the germline V gene. Trimming at V came to 5 bases and at J to 7 bases, leaving 9 bases not matched to a gene. This chain's CDR3 is CASRNRDRGGNEQFF. The CDR3 region has the DNA TGTGCCAGCAGGAACCGGGACAGGGGAGGAAATGAGCAGTTCTTC.

This clone has more than one count but fewer than ten. As DNA, the CDR3 is TGTGCCAGCACTGGGGGATTGCGTGGCAATCAGCCCCAGCATTTT. Translation: CASTGGLRGNQPQHF. The chain is built from TRBV6-8 and TRBJ1-5, with D maybe TRBD1 (5 bases). Trimming left V 7 bases short and J 2 bases short, with 15 bases between. Germline assignment: CDR1 MNHGY and CDR2 SAAAGT. This CDR3 region has 15 residues.

Details on this clone: X marks the residue encoded by a base that is unread or ambiguous. The genes are TRBV6-7 and TRBJ1-5; the D gene is possibly TRBD1 (5 bases). TRBV6-7 is given ORF status, its function remaining uncertain. CDR3 length: 16 amino acids. V lost 5 bases and J 4 bases, leaving 18 bases between the germline ends. CDR3 in DNA: TGTGCCAGCAGTCCCCGGAGGGGRAGGGGAAATCAGCCCCAGCATTTT. Residues: CASSPRRXRGNQPQHF. The whole CDR3 protein reads CASSPRRGRGNQPQHF.